This T cell receptor beta chain was observed in a study of T cell responses to AZD1222 COVID-19 vaccine (dated by TCRdb to the early 2020s). At the level of the whole study: TCR sequencing covered some 240 trial participants: about 210 given two doses of AZD1222 and approximately 26 given two doses of MenACWY control vaccine. Enrollment into the trials was organized by age into subgroups of 18-55, 56-69 and 70-plus years, and those subgroups contained roughly 150, 30 and 60 TCR-sequenced participants, respectively.

The CDR3 regions of human TCRbeta chains were subjected to immunosequencing. As for how the authors treated the data: Repertoire TCRs were checked for matches against a reference library of SARS-CoV-2-specific TCRs that had been generated using the MIRA antigen-specificity platform. Breadth was defined as the fraction of unique TCRs that were SARS-CoV-2-associated. Depth was defined as the fraction of total T cells that were SARS-CoV-2-associated. Using the MIRA data, each spike-specific TCR was mapped to the spike region that the TCR reacts to and placed in a CD4 or CD8 class. Log10-transformed breadth and depth values were compared by one-way ANOVA with Sidak's multiple comparisons tests. The clones in this table, taken by TCRdb from immuneACCESS, are in-frame only. Not every clone is retained; where verified, under half of the shortfall comes from an unresolved V gene, and the cause of the rest is unknown. The DNA was the basis for D and trimming; V, J and clone size are from that table. In this sample the table shows around 120,000 clones, just over 85% of which occur a single time. The ten top clones hold around 17% of the sample.

The sample's time point label is to be understood as: about 28 days (+/-7) after the second vaccine dose. AZD1222 recipients with second doses at about 4 weeks or about 12 weeks were pooled, because spike-specific TCR depth and breadth did not differ between schedules. Vaccinee samples were obtained from the UK trials COV001 and COV002, which included a single-blind randomized controlled phase 2/3 trial of AZD1222 (ChAdOx1 nCoV-19) in healthy adults. For TCRbeta chain sequencing, PBMC samples from trial participants were taken at day 0 and at day 28 after the second dose. Summary of the overall study and its limitations: Conclusions about previously exposed vaccinees are limited, since just 6 or 7 AZD1222 recipients were seropositive for SARS-CoV-2 at baseline. Participants were mostly white British and included more females than males, and it was suggested by the authors that clonal diversity may have been underestimated. Spike-specific TCR breadth and depth rose significantly after two AZD1222 doses compared with day 0 and with MenACWY recipients. Vaccine-associated CD4 TCRs spanned the whole spike protein, with dominant responses in regions 160-218 and 743-854. Because no samples from the day 14 peak response were available, repertoires could be characterized only after the peak T cell response. Nearly half of unique spike-specific TCRs reportedly recognized epitopes outside regions mutated in the B.1.351 and B.1.1.7 variants. The 56-69-year group was small, and its depth increase did not reach significance, likely because of low power.

As concerns this clone: The clone's antigen remains unknown. No much larger clone exists at a distance of one base, and base qualities are not known.

The CDR3 sequence holds 14 residues, the cysteine and phenylalanine included. Only the CDR3 part of the read is kept: 42 bases, read in frame from the first base. The germline V gene (reference sequence) supplies CDR1 LNHDA and CDR2 SQIVND. V is cut back by 1 base and J by 10 bases, with 4 bases in the junction unmatched. Recombination joined TRBV19 with TRBJ2-1; 10 central nucleotides agree with TRBD1. The specimen was peripheral blood, collected 28 days after the second AZD1222 dose. The source is an adult who received the AZD1222 COVID-19 vaccine. The CDR3 protein sequence reads: CASSIGQGAWEQFF. The nucleotides are TGTGCCAGTAGTATAGGACAGGGGGCTTGGGAGCAGTTCTTC.